This T cell receptor beta chain appears in the sequencing data of a study of CD8 T cells in Susac syndrome. CD8+ and CD4+ blood T cells underwent TCR beta sequencing. The controls, all healthy donors, were matched for age and sex. Negative isolation was applied to CD8+ and CD4+ T cells, and FACS enrichment was applied to TEMRA cells. With random hexamers, 0.5 to 1 ug RNA was reverse transcribed. Amplification of TCR beta CDR3 across 54 Vbeta and 13 Jbeta was performed with immunoSEQ multiplex PCR. A single record per CDR3 protein comes from TCRdb applying MiXCR to the immunoSEQ multiplex PCR reads. The sample contains about 130,000 distinct CDR3 sequences, approximately 96% of which appear only once. CDR3 size: 10 residues. CDR1 is MNHEY and CDR2 is SVGAGI in the germline V gene. V lost 10 bases to trimming and J lost 3 bases, with 6 bases between them.

The receptor was derived from a human donor in good health. The rearrangement uses TRBV6-5 and TRBJ1-2; no clear D. The sequenced sample consisted of CD4+ T cells from PBMCs. The CDR3 region has the DNA TGTGCCACCTCCCACTATGGCTACACCTTC. Its translation is CATSHYGYTF.